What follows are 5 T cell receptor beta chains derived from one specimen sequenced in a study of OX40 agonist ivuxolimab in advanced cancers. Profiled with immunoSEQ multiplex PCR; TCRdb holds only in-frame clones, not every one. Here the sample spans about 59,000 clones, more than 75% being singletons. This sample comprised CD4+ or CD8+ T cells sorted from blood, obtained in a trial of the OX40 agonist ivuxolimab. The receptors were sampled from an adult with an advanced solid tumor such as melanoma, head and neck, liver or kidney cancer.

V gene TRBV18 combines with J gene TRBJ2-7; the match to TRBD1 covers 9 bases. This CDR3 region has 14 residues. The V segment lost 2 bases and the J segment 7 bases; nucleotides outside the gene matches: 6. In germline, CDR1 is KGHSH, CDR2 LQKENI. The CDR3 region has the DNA TGTGCCAGCTCACCAGGGACAGGGAGGTGGGAGCAGTACTTC. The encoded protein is CASSPGTGRWEQYF.

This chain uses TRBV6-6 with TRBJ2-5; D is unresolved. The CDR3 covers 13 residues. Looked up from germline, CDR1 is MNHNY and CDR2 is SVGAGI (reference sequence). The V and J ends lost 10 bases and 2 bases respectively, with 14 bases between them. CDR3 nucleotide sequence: TGTGCCACCGCCCCCAGGTATCAAGAGACCCAGTACTTC. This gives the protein CATAPRYQETQYF.

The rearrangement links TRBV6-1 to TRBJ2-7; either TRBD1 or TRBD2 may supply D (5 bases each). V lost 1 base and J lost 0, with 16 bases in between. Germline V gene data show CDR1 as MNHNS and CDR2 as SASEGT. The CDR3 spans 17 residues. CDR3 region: CASSEGTRRDASYEQYF. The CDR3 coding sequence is TGTGCCAGCAGTGAAGGAACTCGTAGGGACGCCTCCTACGAGCAGTACTTC.

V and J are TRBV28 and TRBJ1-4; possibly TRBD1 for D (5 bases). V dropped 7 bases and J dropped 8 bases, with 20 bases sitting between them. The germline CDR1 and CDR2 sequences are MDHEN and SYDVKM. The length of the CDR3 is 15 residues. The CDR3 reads CASIPGGTSEEKLFF. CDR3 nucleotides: TGTGCCAGCATCCCCGGAGGGACCTCTGAGGAAAAACTGTTTTTT. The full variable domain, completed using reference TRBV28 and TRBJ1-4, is DVKVTQSSRYLVKRTGEKVFLECVQDMDHENMFWYRQDPGLGLRLIYFSYDVKMKEKGDIPEGYSVSREKKERFSLILESASTNQTSMYLCASIPGGTSEEKLFFGSGTQLSVL.

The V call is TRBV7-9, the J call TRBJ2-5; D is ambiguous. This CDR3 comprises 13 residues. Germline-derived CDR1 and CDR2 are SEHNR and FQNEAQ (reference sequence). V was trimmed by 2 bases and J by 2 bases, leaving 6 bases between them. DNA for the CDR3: TGTGCCAGCAGCTTATTTCAGCAAGAGACCCAGTACTTC. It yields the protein CASSLFQQETQYF.